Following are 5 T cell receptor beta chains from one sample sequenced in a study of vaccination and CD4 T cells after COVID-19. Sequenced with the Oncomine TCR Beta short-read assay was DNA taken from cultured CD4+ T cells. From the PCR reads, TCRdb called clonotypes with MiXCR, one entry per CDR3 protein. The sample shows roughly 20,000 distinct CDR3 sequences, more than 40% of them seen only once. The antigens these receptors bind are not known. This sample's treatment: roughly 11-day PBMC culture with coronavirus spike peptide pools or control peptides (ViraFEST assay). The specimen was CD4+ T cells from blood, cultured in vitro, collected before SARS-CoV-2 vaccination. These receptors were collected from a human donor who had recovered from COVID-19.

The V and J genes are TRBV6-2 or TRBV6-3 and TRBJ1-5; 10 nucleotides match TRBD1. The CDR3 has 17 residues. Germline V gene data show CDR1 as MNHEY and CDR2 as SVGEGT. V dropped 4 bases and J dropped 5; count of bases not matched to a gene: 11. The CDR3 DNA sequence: TGTGCCAGCAGTTCACCCCGGGACAGGGGCTCGGATCAGCCCCAGCATTTT. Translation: CASSSPRDRGSDQPQHF.

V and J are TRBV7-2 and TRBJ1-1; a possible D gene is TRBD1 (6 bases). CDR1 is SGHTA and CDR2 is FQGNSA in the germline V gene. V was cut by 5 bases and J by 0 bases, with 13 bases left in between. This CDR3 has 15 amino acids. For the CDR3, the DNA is TGTGCCAGCAGCGATCAGGGGCGCATGAACACTGAAGCTTTCTTT. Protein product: CASSDQGRMNTEAFF.

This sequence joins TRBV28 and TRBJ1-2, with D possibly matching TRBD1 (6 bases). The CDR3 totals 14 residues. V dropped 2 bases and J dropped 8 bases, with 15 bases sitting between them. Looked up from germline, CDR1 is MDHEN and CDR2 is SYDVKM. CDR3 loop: CASSLADSEFGYTF. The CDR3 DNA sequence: TGTGCCAGCAGTTTAGCGGACAGCGAATTCGGCTACACCTTC.

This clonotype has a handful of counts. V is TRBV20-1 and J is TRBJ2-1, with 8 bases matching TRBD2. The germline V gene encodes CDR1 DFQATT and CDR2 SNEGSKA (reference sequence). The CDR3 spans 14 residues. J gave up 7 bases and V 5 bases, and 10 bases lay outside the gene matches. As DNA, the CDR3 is TGCAGTGCTGGAGGGCTAGCGGGCATAAATGAGCAGTTCTTC. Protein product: CSAGGLAGINEQFF.

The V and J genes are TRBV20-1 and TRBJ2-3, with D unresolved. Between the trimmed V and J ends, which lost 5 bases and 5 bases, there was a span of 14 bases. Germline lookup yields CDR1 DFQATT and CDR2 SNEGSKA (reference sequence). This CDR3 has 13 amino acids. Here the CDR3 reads CSASLRSGDTQYF. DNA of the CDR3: TGCAGTGCTTCTCTACGCTCGGGAGATACGCAGTATTTT.